A single count supports the clone carrying this TCR beta chain. Germline-derived CDR1 and CDR2 are LNHDA and SQIVND (reference sequence). V gave up 5 bases and J gave up 8 bases; unmatched junction bases: 8. This CDR3 comprises 13 residues. Sequenced by immunoSEQ multiplex PCR; TCRdb stores in-frame clones only, minus some. The sample yields roughly 60,000 clones, just under 90% seen once. The data derive from a study of T cell changes during pregnancy in multiple sclerosis. The origin of this receptor is a female donor with multiple sclerosis, enrolled in a pregnancy study. This specimen consisted of CD4+ T cells from peripheral blood mononuclear cells, obtained in the first trimester of pregnancy. V is TRBV19 and J is TRBJ1-2; 7 bases agree with TRBD1. The CDR3 protein is CASSQTGPGGYTF. The CDR3 DNA reads as TGTGCCAGTAGTCAGACAGGGCCAGGAGGCTACACCTTC.